The TCR beta chain described here comes from a study of cytomegalovirus exposure and HLA in healthy donors. Study context: A prior analysis found 95 million to 140 million unique TCR beta sequences from 150 million to 200 million T cells. Whole-study findings and limits: Within the data, a cluster of highly shared sequence variants was likely a sequencing artifact. A few of the chains that were CMV-associated were confirmed in vitro to be specific for CMV antigens. Most TCR sequences were seen very rarely across donors, but some public TCRs occurred in many.

Amplification used 60 Vbeta primers and 13 Jbeta primers. Generated by immunoSEQ multiplex PCR, the TCRdb table keeps only in-frame clones and is missing some. Altogether around 150,000 clones are present, around 72% being singletons, with the ten largest covering 2.1%. Germline V gives CDR1 SGHRS, CDR2 YFSETQ. This CDR3 has 14 amino acids. V shed 3 bases and J shed 6 bases, with 12 bases lying between them. As regards this clone: The antigen remains undetermined.

Input material: PBMCs. The chain couples TRBV5-1 to TRBJ2-2; tentative D call: TRBD2 (6 bases). The sequence came from a man aged 35-49 years in good health and CMV-seronegative. The CDR3 DNA sequence: TGCGCCAGCAGCTGGGCGGCGGGGCCCGGGGAGCTGTTTTTT. This codes for CASSWAAGPGELFF.